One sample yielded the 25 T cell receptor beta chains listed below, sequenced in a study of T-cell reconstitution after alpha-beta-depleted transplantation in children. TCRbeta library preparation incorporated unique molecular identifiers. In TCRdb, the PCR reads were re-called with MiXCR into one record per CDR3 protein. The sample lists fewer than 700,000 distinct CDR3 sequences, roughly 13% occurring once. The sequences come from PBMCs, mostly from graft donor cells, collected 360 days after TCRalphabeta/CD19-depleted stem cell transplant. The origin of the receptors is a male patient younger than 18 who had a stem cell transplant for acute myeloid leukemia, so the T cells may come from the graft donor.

This chain's CDR3 is CASSPPVIQNSYEQYF. CDR3 in DNA: TGTGCCAGCTCACCACCGGTGATACAGAACTCCTACGAGCAGTACTTC. The chain combines TRBV18 with TRBJ2-7; D uncertain. Germline CDR1 KGHSH, CDR2 LQKENI. V gave up 0 bases and J gave up 0 bases, with 12 bases separating them. The CDR3 sequence is 16 residues long.

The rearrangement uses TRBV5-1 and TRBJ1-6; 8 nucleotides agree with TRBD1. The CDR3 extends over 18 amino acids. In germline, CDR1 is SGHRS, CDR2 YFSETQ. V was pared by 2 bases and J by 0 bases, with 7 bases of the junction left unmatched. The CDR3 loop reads CASSLKGQASSYNSPLHF. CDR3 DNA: TGCGCCAGCAGCTTAAAGGGACAGGCGAGCTCCTATAATTCACCCCTCCACTTT.

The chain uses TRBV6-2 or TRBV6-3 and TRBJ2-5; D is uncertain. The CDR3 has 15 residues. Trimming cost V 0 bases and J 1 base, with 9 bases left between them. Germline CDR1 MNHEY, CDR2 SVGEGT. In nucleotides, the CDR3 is TGTGCCAGCAGTTACTCGACGTCAGGCCAAGAGACCCAGTACTTC. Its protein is CASSYSTSGQETQYF.

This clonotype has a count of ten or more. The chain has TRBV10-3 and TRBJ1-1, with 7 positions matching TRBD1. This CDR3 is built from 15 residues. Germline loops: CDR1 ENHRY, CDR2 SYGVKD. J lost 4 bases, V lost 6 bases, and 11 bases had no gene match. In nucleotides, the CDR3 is TGTGCCATCAGGAAAGAGGGACAGATGGCCACTGAAGCTTTCTTT. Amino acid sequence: CAIRKEGQMATEAFF.

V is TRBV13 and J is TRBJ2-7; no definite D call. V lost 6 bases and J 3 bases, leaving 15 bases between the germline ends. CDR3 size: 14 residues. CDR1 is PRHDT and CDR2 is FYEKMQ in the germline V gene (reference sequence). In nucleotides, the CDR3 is TGTGCCAGCAGTCCCCGAAGTATCCTCTACGAGCAGTACTTC. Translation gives CASSPRSILYEQYF. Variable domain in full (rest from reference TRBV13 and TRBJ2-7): AAGVIQSPRHLIKEKRETATLKCYPIPRHDTVYWYQQGPGQDPQFLISFYEKMQSDKGSIPDRFSAQQFSDYHSELNMSSLELGDSALYFCASSPRSILYEQYFGPGTRLTVT.

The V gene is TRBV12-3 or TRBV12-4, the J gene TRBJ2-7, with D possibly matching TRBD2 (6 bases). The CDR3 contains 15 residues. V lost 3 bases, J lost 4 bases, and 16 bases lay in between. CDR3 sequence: CASSFPEGKSYEQYF. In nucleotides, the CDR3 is TGTGCCAGCAGTTTTCCGGAGGGGAAGTCTTACGAGCAGTACTTC.

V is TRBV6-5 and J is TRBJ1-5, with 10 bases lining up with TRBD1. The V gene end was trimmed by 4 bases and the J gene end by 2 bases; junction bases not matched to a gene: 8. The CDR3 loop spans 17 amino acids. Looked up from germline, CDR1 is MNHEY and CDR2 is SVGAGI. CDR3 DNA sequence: TGTGCCAGCAGTTCGCGACAGGGGGCGCCGGGCAATCAGCCCCAGCATTTT. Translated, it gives CASSSRQGAPGNQPQHF.

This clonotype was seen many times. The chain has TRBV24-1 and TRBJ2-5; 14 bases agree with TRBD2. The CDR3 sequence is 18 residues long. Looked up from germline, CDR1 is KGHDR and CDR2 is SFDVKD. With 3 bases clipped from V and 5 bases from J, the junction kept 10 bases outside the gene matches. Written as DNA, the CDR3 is TGTGCCACCAGTGATCCCGGGACTAGCGGGAGTGCGCGGGAGACCCAGTACTTC. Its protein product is CATSDPGTSGSARETQYF.

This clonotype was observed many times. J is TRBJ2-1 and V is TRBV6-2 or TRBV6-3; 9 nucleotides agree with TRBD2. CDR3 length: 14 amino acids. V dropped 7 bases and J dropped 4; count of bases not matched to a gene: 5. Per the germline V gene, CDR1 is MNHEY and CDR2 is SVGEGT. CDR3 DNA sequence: TGTGCCAGCACGGCGGGAGGGCTTTACAATGAGCAGTTCTTC. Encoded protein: CASTAGGLYNEQFF.

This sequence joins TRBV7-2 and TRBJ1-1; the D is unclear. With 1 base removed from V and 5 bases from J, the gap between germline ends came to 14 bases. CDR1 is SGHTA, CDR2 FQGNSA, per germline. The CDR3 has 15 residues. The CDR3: CASSLVHTVETEAFF. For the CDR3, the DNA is TGTGCCAGCAGCTTAGTGCATACAGTGGAGACTGAAGCTTTCTTT. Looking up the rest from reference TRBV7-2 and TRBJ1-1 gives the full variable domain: GAGVSQSPSNKVTEKGKDVELRCDPISGHTALYWYRQSLGQGLEFLIYFQGNSAPDKSGLPSDRFSAERTGGSVSTLTIQRTQQEDSAVYLCASSLVHTVETEAFFGQGTRLTVV.

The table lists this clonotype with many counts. In DNA, the CDR3 is TGTGCCAGCAGTTTAGCGGGGACTAGGCGCACAGATACGCAGTATTTT. Protein sequence: CASSLAGTRRTDTQYF. The chain is built from TRBV12-3 or TRBV12-4 and TRBJ2-3, with TRBD2 matching 8 bases. Trimming at V came to 0 bases and at J to 1 base, leaving 3 bases not matched to a gene. This CDR3 is 16 amino acids long.

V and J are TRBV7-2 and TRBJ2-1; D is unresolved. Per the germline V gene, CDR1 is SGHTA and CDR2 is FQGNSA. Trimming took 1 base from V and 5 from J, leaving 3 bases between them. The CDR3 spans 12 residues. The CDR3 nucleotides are TGTGCCAGCAGCTTAGATAACAATGAGCAGTTCTTC. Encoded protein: CASSLDNNEQFF.

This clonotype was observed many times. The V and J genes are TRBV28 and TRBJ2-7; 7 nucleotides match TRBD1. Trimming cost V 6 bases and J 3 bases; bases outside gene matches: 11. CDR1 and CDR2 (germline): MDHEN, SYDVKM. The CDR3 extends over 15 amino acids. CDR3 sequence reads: CASSQVSGQRYEQYF. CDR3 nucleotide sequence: TGTGCCAGCAGCCAAGTCTCGGGACAGCGCTACGAGCAGTACTTC. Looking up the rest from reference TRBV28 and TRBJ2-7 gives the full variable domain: DVKVTQSSRYLVKRTGEKVFLECVQDMDHENMFWYRQDPGLGLRLIYFSYDVKMKEKGDIPEGYSVSREKKERFSLILESASTNQTSMYLCASSQVSGQRYEQYFGPGTRLTVT.

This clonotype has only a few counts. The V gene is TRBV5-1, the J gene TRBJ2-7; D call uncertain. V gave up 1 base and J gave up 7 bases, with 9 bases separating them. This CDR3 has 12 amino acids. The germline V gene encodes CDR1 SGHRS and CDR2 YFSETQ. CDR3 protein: CASSLTNQEQYF. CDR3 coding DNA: TGCGCCAGCAGCTTGACAAATCAGGAGCAGTACTTC.

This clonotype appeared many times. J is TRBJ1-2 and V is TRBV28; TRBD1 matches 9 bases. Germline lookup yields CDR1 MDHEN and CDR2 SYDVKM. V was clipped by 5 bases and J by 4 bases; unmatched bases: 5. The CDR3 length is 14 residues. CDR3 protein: CASSRDRVLYGYTF. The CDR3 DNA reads TGTGCCAGCAGTCGGGACAGGGTCCTCTATGGCTACACCTTC.

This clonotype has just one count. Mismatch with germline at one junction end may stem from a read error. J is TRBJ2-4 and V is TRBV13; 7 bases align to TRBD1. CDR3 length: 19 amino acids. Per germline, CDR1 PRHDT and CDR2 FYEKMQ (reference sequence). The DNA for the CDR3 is TGTGCCAGCAGTTTAGGCCCCACAACAGGGGTCGCCCCGTTAAACATTCAGTACTTC. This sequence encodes CASSLGPTTGVAPLNIQYF.

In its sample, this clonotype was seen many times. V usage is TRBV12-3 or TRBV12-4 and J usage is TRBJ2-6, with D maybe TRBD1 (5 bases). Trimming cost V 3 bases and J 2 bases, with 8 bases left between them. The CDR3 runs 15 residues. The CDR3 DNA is TGTGCCAGCAGTTTCGCAGGGCCTGGGGCCAACGTCCTGACTTTC. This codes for CASSFAGPGANVLTF.

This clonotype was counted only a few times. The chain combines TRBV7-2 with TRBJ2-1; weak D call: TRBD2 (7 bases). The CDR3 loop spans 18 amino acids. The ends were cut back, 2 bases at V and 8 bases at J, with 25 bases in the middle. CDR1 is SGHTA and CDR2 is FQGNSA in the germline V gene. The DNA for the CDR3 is TGTGCCAGCAGCTTATACGGGGGGCACAGATTACTTACCCATGAGCAGTTCTTC. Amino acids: CASSLYGGHRLLTHEQFF.

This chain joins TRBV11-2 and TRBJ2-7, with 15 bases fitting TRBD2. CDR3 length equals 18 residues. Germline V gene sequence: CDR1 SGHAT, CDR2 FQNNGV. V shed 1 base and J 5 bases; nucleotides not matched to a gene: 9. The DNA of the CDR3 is TGTGCCAGCAGCTTAGGGGGACTAGCGGGAGGTATGGGTCACGAGCAGTACTTC. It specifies CASSLGGLAGGMGHEQYF.

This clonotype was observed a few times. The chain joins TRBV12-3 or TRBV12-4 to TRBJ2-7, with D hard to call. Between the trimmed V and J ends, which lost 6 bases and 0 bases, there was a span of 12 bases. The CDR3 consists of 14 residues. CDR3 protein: CASSRTASSYEQYF. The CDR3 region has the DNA TGTGCCAGCAGCCGGACGGCTAGCTCCTACGAGCAGTACTTC.

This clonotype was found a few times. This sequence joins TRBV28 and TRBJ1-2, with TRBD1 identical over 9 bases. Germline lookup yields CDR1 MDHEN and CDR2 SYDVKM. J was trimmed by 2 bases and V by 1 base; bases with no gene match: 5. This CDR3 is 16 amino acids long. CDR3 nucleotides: TGTGCCAGCAGTTTATTGTACAGGGGGCTGAACTATGGCTACACCTTC. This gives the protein CASSLLYRGLNYGYTF.

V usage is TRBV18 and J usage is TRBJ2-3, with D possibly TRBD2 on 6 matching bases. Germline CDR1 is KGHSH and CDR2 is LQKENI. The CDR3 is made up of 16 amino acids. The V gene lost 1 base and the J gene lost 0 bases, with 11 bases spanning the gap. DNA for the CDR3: TGTGCCAGCTCACCACTGGGCCGGGAGAGCACAGATACGCAGTATTTT. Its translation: CASSPLGRESTDTQYF.

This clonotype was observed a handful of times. In DNA form, the CDR3 reads TGTGCCAGCAGTCCTGGACTAGCGTCTTCGACCAAAAACATTCAGTACTTC. It translates to CASSPGLASSTKNIQYF. The chain recombines TRBV12-3 or TRBV12-4 with TRBJ2-4, with 9 bases fitting TRBD2. The V segment lost 5 bases and the J segment 2 bases; nucleotides outside the gene matches: 10. This CDR3 contains 17 residues.

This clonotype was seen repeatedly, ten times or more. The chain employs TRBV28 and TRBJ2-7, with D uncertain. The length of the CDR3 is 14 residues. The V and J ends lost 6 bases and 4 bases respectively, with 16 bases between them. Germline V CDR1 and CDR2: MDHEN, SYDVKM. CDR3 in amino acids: CASSLPGSSYEQYF. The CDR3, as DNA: TGTGCCAGCAGCCTCCCCGGGTCCAGTTACGAGCAGTACTTC.

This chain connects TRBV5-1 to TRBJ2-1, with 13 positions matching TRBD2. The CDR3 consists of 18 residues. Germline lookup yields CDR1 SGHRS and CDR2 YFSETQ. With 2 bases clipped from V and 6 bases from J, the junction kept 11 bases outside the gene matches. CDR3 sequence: CASSFLFSGLAGLNEQFF. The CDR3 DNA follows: TGCGCCAGCAGCTTTCTTTTCTCGGGACTAGCGGGGCTCAATGAGCAGTTCTTC.